Listed below are T cell receptor beta chains from one sample, sequenced in a study of T cells expressing NK-cell markers. TCRdb reprocessed the 5' RACE reads and stores each CDR3 protein as one record, lacking DNA. The sample is made up of about 440,000 distinct CDR3 sequences, and the top ten hold 7.3% of it. The source material was blood T cells: a sorted CD56 or NKG2C T cell subset, CD4+ or CD8+ T cells, or bulk PBMC T cells (not recorded which). Source of these receptors: a woman between 18 and 75 years old in good health. The CDR3 runs from the conserved cysteine through the conserved F or W.

j_call v_call cdr3_aa
TRBJ1-3 TRBV7-9 CASSSNSGNTIYF
TRBJ2-7 TRBV7-8 CASSLVQGPSYEQYF
TRBJ2-3 TRBV2 CASSESLADTQYF
TRBJ2-5 TRBV19 CASSAKGQGIKETQYF
TRBJ2-1 TRBV20-1 CSVSLAGRNEQFF
TRBJ2-1 TRBV10-3 CAISGGTGDTYNEQFF
TRBJ1-5 TRBV10-3 CAISESGPGSGNQPQHF
TRBJ2-2 TRBV24-1 CATSDSRDRGVTGELFF
TRBJ1-1 TRBV5-1 CASSLAREGTEAFF
TRBJ2-2 TRBV4-3 CASSQPLIAGETGELFF
TRBJ1-1 TRBV5-4 CASSLGGQTDTEAFF
TRBJ2-7 TRBV7-3 CASSLIGSNRGEQYF
TRBJ1-2 TRBV7-9 CASSPRQSANYGYTF
TRBJ2-7 TRBV12-3/TRBV12-4 CASSFAGTATSEQYF
TRBJ2-5 TRBV29-1 CSVEDPGQGIRETQYF
TRBJ2-5 TRBV6-2/TRBV6-3 CASSAGQETQYF
TRBJ2-6 TRBV15 CATSRGTFGGANVLTF